A single sample gave rise to the 17 T cell receptor beta chains below, sequenced in a study of neurological immune-mediated disorders. TCRdb used MiXCR to reprocess the 5' RACE reads, holding one entry per CDR3 protein. The table lists more than 50,000 distinct CDR3 sequences, roughly 11% of them singletons, with approximately 2% in the top ten. Specimen: PBMCs. All receptors come from a man aged 55 to 70 in good health.

At least ten counts were recorded for this clonotype. The CDR3 DNA reads as TGTGCCAGCAGCGACCAGGTCGTGGGTAACACTGAAGCTTTCTTT. It yields the protein CASSDQVVGNTEAFF. The V gene is TRBV7-3, the J gene TRBJ1-1; no clear D. Deletions cut 5 bases from V and 2 bases from J, with 15 bases between. The V gene's germline CDR1 is SGHTA and CDR2 FQGTGA. CDR3 length equals 15 residues.

The sample holds many counts of this clonotype. The chain recombines TRBV7-2 with TRBJ2-7; 7 bases match TRBD1. The ends lost 5 bases at V and 6 bases at J; junction bases unmatched: 4. This CDR3 contains 12 residues. Germline CDR1 SGHTA, CDR2 FQGNSA. CDR3 amino acids: CASSPDRREQYF. The CDR3 region has the DNA TGTGCCAGCAGCCCGGACAGGCGCGAGCAGTACTTC.

The chain employs TRBV18 and TRBJ2-3; TRBD2 matches at 9 bases. J gave up 8 bases and V 6 bases, and 15 bases lay outside the gene matches. Per germline, CDR1 KGHSH and CDR2 LQKENI. The CDR3 loop spans 16 amino acids. In DNA form, the CDR3 reads TGTGCCAGCTCTTCGATCCAAGGGACTAGCAAGGGTACGCAGTATTTT. This encodes CASSSIQGTSKGTQYF.

This clonotype has a count of ten or more. This chain joins TRBV12-3 or TRBV12-4 and TRBJ2-1, with TRBD2 matching 9 bases. The CDR3 consists of 16 residues. Germline trimming cut 3 bases from V and 4 bases from J; bases unmatched to any gene: 7. DNA for the CDR3: TGTGCCAGCAGTTTTGGGAGCGGGGGGTATTACAATGAGCAGTTCTTC. Translating it yields CASSFGSGGYYNEQFF.

This clonotype was observed at least ten times. The genes are TRBV20-1 and TRBJ2-4; D ambiguous. Trimming took off 0 bases at V and 14 bases at J, with 11 bases between the two ends. The CDR3 covers 11 residues. Germline-derived CDR1 and CDR2 are DFQATT and SNEGSKA (reference sequence). The CDR3 reads CSARDQVKEYF. The CDR3 nucleotides read TGCAGTGCTAGAGATCAGGTCAAGGAGTACTTC.

This clonotype has a count of ten or more. The chain employs TRBV7-2 and TRBJ2-3, with no clear D. The CDR3 is made up of 15 amino acids. Trimming removed 3 bases from V and 0 bases from J, with 10 bases in between. Germline CDR1 and CDR2: SGHTA and FQGNSA. The CDR3 sequence is CASSLRWGSTDTQYF. The CDR3 nucleotides read TGTGCCAGCAGCTTGAGGTGGGGTAGCACAGATACGCAGTATTTT.

At least ten counts were recorded for this clonotype. The chain is built from TRBV28 and TRBJ2-7; weak D call: TRBD1 (6 bases). The V and J ends lost 10 bases and 3 bases respectively, with 13 bases between them. The CDR3 spans 12 residues. Germline V gene lookup returns CDR1 MDHEN and CDR2 SYDVKM. The CDR3 DNA reads as TGTGCCACCCGGACAGATCACTACGAGCAGTACTTC. Residues: CATRTDHYEQYF.

The sample holds many counts of this clonotype. The chain is built from TRBV29-1 and TRBJ1-5; D is perhaps TRBD1 (6 bases). CDR3 length: 13 residues. The germline V and J ends were trimmed by 4 bases and 3 bases, with 10 bases remaining between them. Looked up from germline, CDR1 is SQVTM and CDR2 is ANQGSEA. The CDR3 reads CSVVGDTNQPQHF. CDR3 sequence (DNA): TGCAGCGTTGTTGGGGACACCAATCAGCCCCAGCATTTT.

This clonotype was detected ten times or more. The gene calls are TRBV15 and TRBJ2-5; TRBD1 aligns across 8 bases. The CDR3 runs 15 residues. The junction had 6 bases not matched to a gene; V was cut back by 2 bases and J by 4 bases. From germline, CDR1 is LNHNV and CDR2 YYDKDF (reference sequence). In nucleotides, the CDR3 is TGTGCCACCAGCAGACAGGGGGCTAATGGAGAGACCCAGTACTTC. Protein product: CATSRQGANGETQYF. The full variable domain, in which reference TRBV15 and TRBJ2-5 provide the parts outside the CDR3, is DAMVIQNPRYQVTQFGKPVTLSCSQTLNHNVMYWYQQKSSQAPKLLFHYYDKDFNNEADTPDNFQSRRPNTSFCFLDIRSPGLGDTAMYLCATSRQGANGETQYFGPGTRLLVL.

This clonotype has a count of ten or more. The J gene is TRBJ2-2, the V gene TRBV9; TRBD2 aligns across 7 bases. V lost 0 bases to trimming and J lost 3 bases; unmatched junction nucleotides: 2. This CDR3 spans 15 amino acids. Germline CDR1 and CDR2: SGDLS and YYNGEE. As DNA, the CDR3 is TGTGCCAGCAGCGTAGTGGCGGGAGACACCGGGGAGCTGTTTTTT. It codes for CASSVVAGDTGELFF. The variable domain in full, completed from reference TRBV9 and TRBJ2-2, reads DSGVTQTPKHLITATGQRVTLRCSPRSGDLSVYWYQQSLDQGLQFLIQYYNGEERAKGNILERFSAQQFPDLHSELNLSSLELGDSALYFCASSVVAGDTGELFFGEGSRLTVL.

This clonotype was counted many times. At one of its ends the junction is not consistent with the germline gene, which may arise from a read error. V gene TRBV7-2 combines with J gene TRBJ1-2; D unresolved. Germline CDR1 reads SGHTA; CDR2 reads FQGNSA. This CDR3 has 13 residues. The CDR3 nucleotides are TGTGCCAGCAGCTTAGCAGTCGAGGTTCGACGGATTTTC. The encoded protein is CASSLAVEVRRIF. Combining the CDR3 with reference TRBV7-2 and TRBJ1-2 gives the whole variable domain GAGVSQSPSNKVTEKGKDVELRCDPISGHTALYWYRQSLGQGLEFLIYFQGNSAPDKSGLPSDRFSAERTGGSVSTLTIQRTQQEDSAVYLCASSLAVEVRRIFGSGTRLTVV.

This clonotype was seen at least ten times. The chain employs TRBV7-2 and TRBJ1-6, with 8 bases identical to TRBD1. This CDR3 is built from 14 residues. Germline CDR1 SGHTA, CDR2 FQGNSA. V gave up 6 bases and J gave up 7 bases; unmatched junction bases: 5. The CDR3 DNA follows: TGTGCCAGCAGGGGACAGGTAGTGAATTCACCCCTCCACTTT. Translating gives CASRGQVVNSPLHF. Using reference TRBV7-2 and TRBJ1-6 for the parts outside the CDR3, the full variable domain is GAGVSQSPSNKVTEKGKDVELRCDPISGHTALYWYRQSLGQGLEFLIYFQGNSAPDKSGLPSDRFSAERTGGSVSTLTIQRTQQEDSAVYLCASRGQVVNSPLHFGNGTRLTVT.

This clonotype was counted at least ten times. The V gene is TRBV7-9, the J gene TRBJ1-1; D is perhaps TRBD1 (5 bases). Germline CDR1 and CDR2: SEHNR and FQNEAQ (reference sequence). V was shortened by 1 base and J by 6 bases, with 9 bases between the two germline ends. This CDR3 contains 13 residues. The CDR3 DNA follows: TGTGCCAGCAGCTTAGGGGCGGGGGCTGAAGCTTTCTTT. It is translated as CASSLGAGAEAFF.

This clonotype came up many times. Here the CDR3 reads CSVEDVAGGSYEQYF. CDR3 nucleotide sequence: TGCAGCGTTGAAGACGTGGCAGGGGGCTCCTACGAGCAGTACTTC. The J gene is TRBJ2-7, the V gene TRBV29-1; the match to TRBD1 covers 7 bases. The CDR3 covers 15 residues. V dropped 0 bases and J dropped 0; count of bases not matched to a gene: 5. CDR1 and CDR2 from the germline V gene are SQVTM and ANQGSEA.

This clonotype was detected many times. DNA for the CDR3: TGTGCCAGCAGTTACTCTGCCGGGACAGGGTATCCCTACGAGCAGTACTTC. As protein: CASSYSAGTGYPYEQYF. This chain connects TRBV6-5 to TRBJ2-7; 9 bases are shared with TRBD1. The CDR3 sequence is 17 residues long. The germline CDR1 and CDR2 sequences are MNHEY and SVGAGI. Trimming took 0 bases from V and 2 from J; bases not matched to a gene: 8.

J is TRBJ2-7 and V is TRBV5-1, with D possibly being TRBD1 (5 bases). With 6 bases removed from V and 3 bases from J, the gap between germline ends came to 16 bases. Per germline, CDR1 SGHRS and CDR2 YFSETQ. CDR3 length equals 14 residues. The DNA of the CDR3 is TGCGCCAGCACCCCCCCGGGTCAGGGCTACGAGCAGTACTTC. This sequence encodes CASTPPGQGYEQYF. Looking up the rest from reference TRBV5-1 and TRBJ2-7 gives the full variable domain: KAGVTQTPRYLIKTRGQQVTLSCSPISGHRSVSWYQQTPGQGLQFLFEYFSETQRNKGNFPGRFSGRQFSNSRSEMNVSTLELGDSALYLCASTPPGQGYEQYFGPGTRLTVT.

In its sample, this clonotype was seen many times. This chain uses TRBV7-2 with TRBJ2-7; the match to TRBD2 covers 13 bases. The germline V gene has CDR1 SGHTA and CDR2 FQGNSA. The trim removed 3 bases at V and 2 bases at J, leaving 1 base unmatched. This CDR3 is built from 15 residues. CDR3 DNA sequence: TGTGCCAGCAGCTTTGGACTAGCGGGGGCCTACGAGCAGTACTTC. Amino acid sequence: CASSFGLAGAYEQYF.